This T cell receptor (beta chain) appears in the sequencing data of a study of blood T cell repertoires in COVID-19. Study details: The samples span acute and convalescent COVID-19 from the United States, Italy and Spain. The analysed material was cDNA or gDNA that came from T cells, B-cell-depleted T cells, or PBMCs.

In Seattle, patients joined the study during active infection and were tracked longitudinally. As processed by the authors: Estimation of nucleated cell counts relied on the amplification of reference gene primers. TCRdb keeps only in-frame clones here, not all; method: immunoSEQ multiplex PCR. Clone size and the V and J calls come from that table; the DNA yielded D and trimming. The repertoire holds about 76,000 clones, with 70% to 90% as singletons. The length of the CDR3 is 14 residues. Germline lookup yields CDR1 KGHSH and CDR2 LQKENI. Losses at the gene ends were 5 bases for V and 7 bases for J; bases not matched to a gene: 6.

Sample: peripheral blood. This receptor was obtained from a man aged 55 to 70 with COVID-19, enrolled during active disease. The chain carries TRBV18 and TRBJ1-4; 8 positions match TRBD1. Here the CDR3 reads CASSTGQVVEKLFF. In DNA form, the CDR3 reads TGTGCCAGCTCAACGGGACAGGTGGTTGAAAAACTGTTTTTT.